This TCR beta chain derives from a study of T cell clones after liver transplantation. Overall study: TCRbeta sequencing after a pre-transplant mixed lymphocyte reaction identified graft-donor-reactive clones, later tracked in post-transplant blood. As an antigen-independent comparator, third-party-reactive TCRbeta sequences came from pre-transplant mixed lymphocyte reactions. General study points: A significant post-transplant drop in circulating graft-donor-reactive CD4 TCRbeta sequences occurred in most of the 8 subjects.

The assay was immunoSEQ multiplex PCR, and TCRdb's table has in-frame clones only and misses some. The repertoire holds roughly 62,000 clones, with around 70% as singletons. Turning to this clone: The antigen remains unidentified.

Deletions cut 4 bases from V and 6 bases from J, with 9 bases between. There are 12 residues in the CDR3. The germline V gene encodes CDR1 GTSNPN and CDR2 SVGIG (reference sequence). The material sequenced was CD4+ T cells from blood, taken at the 15-month timepoint. This TCR derives from a human patient who received a liver transplant. Some T cells may possibly be graft donor cells. The rearrangement links TRBV30 to TRBJ2-2, with TRBD2 as a possible D gene (6 bases). The CDR3 region is CAWTGGAGELFF. CDR3 DNA sequence: TGTGCCTGGACTGGAGGGGCCGGGGAGCTGTTTTTT.